Listed here are 3 T cell receptor beta chains from one sample, sequenced in a study of T cell responses to AZD1222 COVID-19 vaccine. Sequencing used immunoSEQ multiplex PCR; TCRdb keeps in-frame clones, though not all of them. The sample holds approximately 150,000 clones, 85% to 95% seen once. The source material was peripheral blood, sampled on day 0 of AZD1222 vaccination. The source of these receptors is an adult in good health.

This clone was observed a single time. V is TRBV3-1 (or the pseudogene TRBV3-2) and J is TRBJ2-2; 10 nucleotides align to TRBD2. With V trimmed by 2 bases and J by 1 base, 1 base remained unmatched. This CDR3 comprises 16 residues. In germline, CDR1 is LGHDT, CDR2 YNNKEL (reference sequence). CDR3: CASSQRLAGNTGELFF. The CDR3 DNA reads as TGTGCCAGCAGCCAAAGACTAGCGGGGAACACCGGGGAGCTGTTTTTT.

The CDR3 DNA follows: TGTGCCAGCAGTTACTGGCGTAGCAATCAGCCCCAGCATTTT. It codes for CASSYWRSNQPQHF. The chain links TRBV6-2 or TRBV6-3 to TRBJ1-5; D uncertain. The CDR3 runs 14 residues. The germline V and J ends were trimmed by 1 base and 0 bases, with 4 bases remaining between them. The germline V gene encodes CDR1 MNHEY and CDR2 SVGEGT.

This clone was observed a single time. The CDR3 protein is CASSGDSNYEQYF. The CDR3 region has the DNA TGTGCCAGCTCAGGGGACAGTAACTACGAGCAGTACTTC. The rearrangement uses TRBV18 and TRBJ2-7; 7 bases match TRBD1. This CDR3 is 13 amino acids long. Losses at the gene ends were 5 bases for V and 3 bases for J; bases not matched to a gene: 4. Germline V lookup: CDR1 KGHSH, CDR2 LQKENI.